Below are 16 T cell receptor beta chains sequenced from a single sample in a study of blood T cell repertoires in COVID-19. Profiled with immunoSEQ multiplex PCR; TCRdb holds only in-frame clones, not every one. The data hold some 290,000 clones, with about 90% observed a single time. Specimen: peripheral blood. The receptors shown here come from a woman aged 25 to 39 with COVID-19, enrolled during active disease.

The chain is built from TRBV6-5 and TRBJ1-1; maybe TRBD1 (5 bases). This CDR3 comprises 12 residues. V was shortened by 11 bases and J by 2 bases, with 12 bases between the two germline ends. Germline-derived CDR1 and CDR2 are MNHEY and SVGAGI. CDR3: CAVGRYNTEAFF. CDR3 coding DNA: TGTGCCGTGGGGCGATATAACACTGAAGCTTTCTTT.

The rearrangement uses TRBV7-8 and TRBJ2-3, with a tentative D call TRBD2 (6 bases). The ends were cut back, 5 bases at V and 0 bases at J, with 12 bases in the middle. The germline V gene encodes CDR1 SGHVS and CDR2 FQNEAQ. CDR3 length: 15 residues. Written as DNA, the CDR3 is TGTGCCAGCAGCCCCGGGACTCATAGCACAGATACGCAGTATTTT. Translating it yields CASSPGTHSTDTQYF. The entire variable domain, with the rest obtained from reference TRBV7-8 and TRBJ2-3, is as follows: GAGVSQSPRYKVAKRGQDVALRCDPISGHVSLFWYQQALGQGPEFLTYFQNEAQLDKSGLPSDRFFAERPEGSVSTLKIQRTQQEDSAVYLCASSPGTHSTDTQYFGPGTRLTVL.

The chain joins TRBV9 to TRBJ2-3; D possibly corresponds to TRBD1 (6 bases). Germline V CDR1 and CDR2: SGDLS, YYNGEE. The CDR3 runs to 16 residues. Trimming took off 0 bases at V and 1 base at J, with 12 bases between the two ends. For the CDR3, the DNA is TGTGCCAGCAGCGTAGGACGGTCAGGGGGCACAGATACGCAGTATTTT. Amino acid sequence: CASSVGRSGGTDTQYF.

The CDR3 is CASSSYGGGFDEKLFF. CDR3 DNA: TGTGCCAGCAGCTCGTACGGCGGGGGTTTCGATGAAAAACTGTTTTTT. The chain employs TRBV7-8 and TRBJ1-4; a possible D gene is TRBD1 (5 bases). The germline gives CDR1 SGHVS, CDR2 FQNEAQ. V lost 4 bases and J lost 6, with 18 bases in between. This CDR3 contains 16 residues.

The genes are TRBV24-1 and TRBJ1-2, with 12 bases that match TRBD1. Germline V gives CDR1 KGHDR, CDR2 SFDVKD. With V trimmed by 4 bases and J by 4 bases, 9 bases remained unmatched. CDR3 size: 17 residues. CDR3 bases: TGTGCCACCAGTGACTCGGGACAGGGGGCGAGAGTCTATGGCTACACCTTC. This sequence encodes CATSDSGQGARVYGYTF.

This clone was detected only a few times. This rearrangement joins TRBV11-2 to TRBJ1-3; TRBD1 matches 8 bases. The CDR3 has 17 amino acids. Germline CDR1 and CDR2: SGHAT and FQNNGV. Trimming took 4 bases from V and 0 from J; bases not matched to a gene: 8. CDR3 bases: TGTGCCAGCAGCTGGCGACAGGGGATAAGCTCTGGAAACACCATATATTTT. It translates to CASSWRQGISSGNTIYF.

The CDR3, as DNA: TGTGCCACCAGCGGCGGGTGGAAGAGCACAGATACGCAGTATTTT. Translating gives CATSGGWKSTDTQYF. V is TRBV15 and J is TRBJ2-3; a possible D gene is TRBD2 (5 bases). Deletions cut 5 bases from V and 0 bases from J, with 12 bases between. Germline-derived CDR1 and CDR2 are LNHNV and YYDKDF (reference sequence). The CDR3 is 15 residues long. The variable domain in full, with the rest retrieved from reference TRBV15 and TRBJ2-3, is DAMVIQNPRYQVTQFGKPVTLSCSQTLNHNVMYWYQQKSSQAPKLLFHYYDKDFNNEADTPDNFQSRRPNTSFCFLDIRSPGLGDTAMYLCATSGGWKSTDTQYFGPGTRLTVL.

The chain employs TRBV5-1 and TRBJ2-7, with D tentatively TRBD2 (5 bases). V lost 2 bases and J 3 bases, leaving 12 bases between the germline ends. Germline V gene sequence: CDR1 SGHRS, CDR2 YFSETQ. The CDR3 runs 14 residues. The CDR3 here is CASSLEGRVYEQYF. For the CDR3, the DNA is TGCGCCAGCAGCTTAGAGGGTCGGGTCTACGAGCAGTACTTC.

V and J are TRBV2 and TRBJ1-6, with 8 bases that match TRBD1. With V trimmed by 4 bases and J by 7 bases, 6 bases remained unmatched. Germline CDR1 SNHLY, CDR2 FYNNEI. The CDR3 extends over 15 amino acids. In DNA, the CDR3 is TGTGCCAGCAGTGGTTCAGGGGGCAAGAATTCACCCCTCCACTTT. It translates to CASSGSGGKNSPLHF.

This chain connects TRBV24-1 to TRBJ2-2; possible D gene TRBD1, 5 bases. Germline V gene lookup returns CDR1 KGHDR and CDR2 SFDVKD. CDR3 size: 15 residues. V lost 7 bases and J lost 0, with 11 bases in between. The CDR3 here is CATSDSFANTGELFF. In DNA form, the CDR3 reads TGTGCCACCAGCGACAGTTTCGCGAACACCGGGGAGCTGTTTTTT.

The rearrangement uses TRBV19 and TRBJ2-7, with 9 bases fitting TRBD2. The CDR3 contains 14 residues. Germline CDR1 is LNHDA and CDR2 is SQIVND (reference sequence). V lost 7 bases, J lost 0 bases, and 4 bases stayed unmatched. The CDR3 nucleotides read TGTGCCAGTAAGACTAGCGGAAACTCCTACGAGCAGTACTTC. Residues: CASKTSGNSYEQYF.

The chain links TRBV28 to TRBJ2-3; 12 nucleotides agree with TRBD2. Germline CDR1 MDHEN, CDR2 SYDVKM. Losses at the gene ends were 4 bases for V and 2 bases for J; bases not matched to a gene: 25. The CDR3 is made up of 23 amino acids. The CDR3 nucleotides read TGTGCCAGCAGTTACCAAGGACGATGGACTAGCGGGACTGAGTTGGGTAACACAGATACGCAGTATTTT. It encodes CASSYQGRWTSGTELGNTDTQYF.

The sample holds one count of this clone. This chain joins TRBV29-1 and TRBJ2-1; 9 nucleotides match TRBD1. This CDR3 spans 12 amino acids. The germline CDR1 and CDR2 sequences are SQVTM and ANQGSEA. The trim removed 4 bases at V and 8 bases at J, leaving 3 bases unmatched. This CDR3 reads CSVGQGGDEQFF. CDR3 bases: TGCAGCGTTGGACAGGGGGGCGATGAGCAGTTCTTC.

The chain is built from TRBV5-1 and TRBJ2-3; tentative D call: TRBD2 (6 bases). With 4 bases removed from V and 7 bases from J, the gap between germline ends came to 19 bases. The CDR3 covers 15 residues. Looked up from germline, CDR1 is SGHRS and CDR2 is YFSETQ. The DNA for the CDR3 is TGCGCCAGCAGCCCTCCACTAGCTGACTGGAATACGCAGTATTTT. This gives the protein CASSPPLADWNTQYF.

V gene TRBV20-1 combines with J gene TRBJ2-7; D gene uncertain. Germline-derived CDR1 and CDR2 are DFQATT and SNEGSKA (reference sequence). The CDR3 runs 11 residues. Trimming cost V 3 bases and J 4 bases, with 7 bases left between them. CDR3 coding DNA: TGCAGTGCTAGCACTGAGTACGAGCAGTACTTC. Protein sequence: CSASTEYEQYF.

The chain employs TRBV6-5 and TRBJ1-2, with TRBD1 matching over 7 bases. The trim removed 6 bases at V and 1 base at J, leaving 8 bases unmatched. The CDR3 covers 15 residues. In germline, CDR1 is MNHEY, CDR2 SVGAGI. The CDR3 is CASSGRQGSNYGYTF. CDR3 in DNA: TGTGCCAGCAGCGGTCGACAGGGAAGTAACTATGGCTACACCTTC.